This T cell receptor beta chain was sequenced for a study of blood T cells in healthy people across ages. Caucasian individuals from Russia who were healthy and aged 6 to 90 acted as donors. Isolation per sample recovered at least 7 million PBMCs. Using a J-beta primer mix together with a sample-barcoded 5' primer, a second PCR was run for roughly 6 to 12 cycles. TCRdb re-analysed the 5' RACE reads in MiXCR, keeping a single row per CDR3 protein. The data show 540,000 or so distinct CDR3 sequences, with approximately 30% seen just once and approximately 17% held by the top ten. CDR1 and CDR2 (germline): SGHTA, FQGNSA. The CDR3 extends over 19 amino acids. The V end was cut by 2 bases, the J end by 0 bases, with 17 bases between.

The sequencing input was blood. The receptor was derived from an older woman in good health. This chain joins TRBV7-2 and TRBJ2-6, with D possibly being TRBD2 (6 bases). CDR3 nucleotide sequence: TGTGCCAGCAGCTTACAGTCCAGCGGGCCAGTCTCTGGGGCCAACGTCCTGACTTTC. Residues: CASSLQSSGPVSGANVLTF.